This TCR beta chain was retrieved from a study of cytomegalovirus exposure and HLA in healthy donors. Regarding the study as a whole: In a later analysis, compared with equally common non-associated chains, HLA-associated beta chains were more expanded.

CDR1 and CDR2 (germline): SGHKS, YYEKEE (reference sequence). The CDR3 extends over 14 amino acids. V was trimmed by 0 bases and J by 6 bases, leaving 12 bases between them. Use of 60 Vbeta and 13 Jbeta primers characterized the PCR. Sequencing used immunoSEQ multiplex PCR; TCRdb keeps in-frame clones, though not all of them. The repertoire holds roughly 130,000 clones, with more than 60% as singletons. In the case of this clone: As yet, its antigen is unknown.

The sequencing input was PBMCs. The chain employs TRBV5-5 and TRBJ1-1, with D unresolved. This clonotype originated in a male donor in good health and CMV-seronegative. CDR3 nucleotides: TGTGCCAGCAGCTTGGCGGGAAGGCTGTCTGAAGCTTTCTTT. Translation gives CASSLAGRLSEAFF.